The 5 T cell receptor beta chains below come from one sample, sequenced in a study of T cell clonality in common variable immunodeficiency. Study outcomes and limitations: Fewer deletions and N-nucleotide insertions were reportedly seen in common variable immunodeficiency TCR beta sequences.

Profiling relied on immunoSEQ multiplex PCR, and the TCRdb table lists in-frame clones only, not all of them. Recorded here are about 5,300 clones, with no singletons, and the ten leading clones hold approximately 13%. No antigens are known for them. The sequenced material came from peripheral blood mononuclear cells. The source is a human donor with common variable immunodeficiency.

Comments on this clone: The sequenced fragment ends 3 residues before the CDR3 boundary, so the rest is inferred from the germline J gene. The same CDR3 is also encoded by other DNA sequences in this sample. This chain links TRBV7-7 with TRBJ2-1; no reliable D call. The CDR3 runs to 15 residues. CDR1 is SSHAT, CDR2 FNYEAQ, per germline (reference sequence). V was shortened by 5 bases and J by 0 bases, with 11 bases between the two germline ends. The CDR3 region is CASSRTTSSYNEQFF. The DNA read from the CDR3 is TGTGCCAGCAGCCGTACCACCAGCTCCTACAATGAG.

This clone was counted many times. With the read ending 3 residues before the CDR3 end, the germline J gene is used to fill in that end. The V and J genes are TRBV5-6 and TRBJ2-7; TRBD2 aligns across 8 bases. The germline gives CDR1 SGHDT, CDR2 YYEEEE. V was clipped by 4 bases and J by 3 bases; unmatched bases: 9. The CDR3 is 15 residues long. The CDR3 is CASSPGGAGFYEQYF. CDR3 DNA (partial): TGTGCCAGCAGCCCCGGGGGGGCGGGATTCTACGAG.

This clone was picked up a small number of times. CDR3 bases read: TGTGCCAGCAGCTTAGGACAGGGGGGTTACGAG. Amino acids: CASSLGQGGYE. The complete CDR3 protein is CASSLGQGGYEQYF. The chain uses TRBV7-2 and TRBJ2-7, with TRBD1 matching 9 bases. The DNA ends 3 residues before the CDR3 does, and the rest of the CDR3 is filled in from the germline J gene. V lost 1 base and J lost 4; bases outside the gene matches: 2. Germline CDR1 SGHTA, CDR2 FQGNSA. This CDR3 is built from 14 residues.

Ten or more counts support this clone. The CDR3: CASSLTENTEAFF. The CDR3 bases that were read are TGTGCCAGCAGTTTAACAGAGAACACTGAA. V is TRBV28 and J is TRBJ1-1, with D hard to call. The read terminates 3 residues ahead of where the CDR3 ends, so the germline J gene completes it. Germline CDR1 MDHEN, CDR2 SYDVKM. The CDR3 runs to 13 residues. Trimming pared 2 bases from V and 1 base from J, leaving 5 bases between.

This clone was found a few times. Coverage ceases 3 residues before the CDR3 finishes, and the germline J gene fills in the end. This sequence joins TRBV5-1 and TRBJ2-7; the D gene is possibly TRBD1 (6 bases). Trimming stripped 3 bases from V and 0 bases from J, with 13 bases between. This CDR3 is built from 15 residues. Germline CDR1 SGHRS, CDR2 YFSETQ. The CDR3 DNA, read in part, is TGCGCCAGCAGCTCCCGACAGGATAGCTCCTACGAG. Protein product: CASSSRQDSSYE. The complete CDR3 protein is CASSSRQDSSYEQYF.